This is a list of T cell receptor beta chains from one sample in a study of molecular identifiers for immune sequencing clone quantification. In TCRdb, the PCR reads were re-called with MiXCR into one record per CDR3 protein. The sample includes 30,000 to 40,000 distinct CDR3 sequences, about 18% of them seen just once. Sequencing used naive CD8+ T cells from blood, with Jurkat cell RNA spiked in. These receptors were obtained from a human donor in good health. Some libraries in this study had Jurkat cell RNA spiked in. Each CDR3 is given with its conserved first and last residue. A D gene is named only where the DNA matches it firmly. Some rows have no size entry. The others give once, few or many, or a class for an expanded clone.

D gene,J gene,clone size,V gene,CDR3 DNA,CDR3 protein
.,TRBJ2-3,.,TRBV4-3,TGCGCCAGCAGCCAAGATGTAGTCCTAGTTACAGATACGCAGTATTTT,CASSQDVVLVTDTQYF
.,TRBJ2-1,many,TRBV11-2,TGTGCCAGCAGCTTAGATGGGGGGGCCAGCTCCTACAATGAGCAGTTCTTC,CASSLDGGASSYNEQFF
TRBD1,TRBJ1-1,once,TRBV5-4,TGTGCCAGCAGCTTGCAGGGGACAGGCACTGAAGCTTTCTTT,CASSLQGTGTEAFF
.,TRBJ2-3,many,TRBV5-1,TGCGCCAGCAGCTCCGGGCCCAGTGATACGCAGTATTTT,CASSSGPSDTQYF
.,TRBJ2-7,.,TRBV7-9,TGTGCCAGCAGCTTAGACAGGGAGTCCCCCTTTGTCGGGCAGTACTTC,CASSLDRESPFVGQYF
TRBD1,TRBJ2-7,few,TRBV28,TGTGCCAGCAGTTTGATCGGGGAACAGGGGGCGAGACCCTACGAGCAGTACTTC,CASSLIGEQGARPYEQYF
.,TRBJ1-4,many,TRBV6-5,TGTGCCAGCAGTTCCTTCCGGGAAAACCCTTCTGGTGAAAAACTGTTTTTT,CASSSFRENPSGEKLFF
TRBD2,TRBJ2-7,many,TRBV7-2,TGTGCCAGCAGCTTACTCCTAGCGGGAGGTTTGGACGAGCAGTACTTC,CASSLLLAGGLDEQYF
TRBD2,TRBJ2-3,many,TRBV12-3/TRBV12-4,TGTGCCAGCAGTTCCAGACTAGCGGGCACAGATACGCAGTATTTT,CASSSRLAGTDTQYF
.,TRBJ2-2,few,TRBV12-3/TRBV12-4,TGTGCCAGCAGTTTAGGGTCAGGGAACACCGGGGAGCTGTTTTTT,CASSLGSGNTGELFF
.,TRBJ2-5,many,TRBV24-1,TGTGCCACCAGTGATTGGACTCAAGAGACCCAGTACTTC,CATSDWTQETQYF
TRBD1,TRBJ2-1,many,TRBV20-1,TGCAGTGCTTCCACCACGAGACAGGGGGCCGGCTACAATGAGCAGTTCTTC,CSASTTRQGAGYNEQFF
TRBD1,TRBJ2-5,many,TRBV20-1,TGCGGGTGCGGGACAGGGCCCCAAGAGACCCAGTACTTC,CGCGTGPQETQYF
.,TRBJ2-1,many,TRBV6-6,TGTGCCAGCAGTTTCGGACAGGAGCAGTTCTTC,CASSFGQEQFF
.,TRBJ2-7,few,TRBV12-3/TRBV12-4,TGTGCCAGCAGGAAGGGGGACGAGCAGTACTTC,CASRKGDEQYF
.,TRBJ2-1,.,TRBV12-3/TRBV12-4,TGTGCCAGCAGTCCCCCCGAAATAAATGAGCAGTTCTTC,CASSPPEINEQFF
.,TRBJ2-7,many,TRBV18,TGTGCCAGCTCATCGTGGACAGCCAAGTACGAGCAGTACTTC,CASSSWTAKYEQYF
.,TRBJ1-1,many,TRBV21-1,TGTGCCAGCTCAGGGTTGAACACTGAAGCTTTCTTT,CASSGLNTEAFF
.,TRBJ2-7,many,TRBV29-1,TGCAGCGTTGGGGGGCCCGACTCCTACGAGCAGTACTTC,CSVGGPDSYEQYF
.,TRBJ2-1,.,TRBV5-4,TGTGCCAGCAGCTTATCGTTACTTGACGACAATGAGCAGTTCTTC,CASSLSLLDDNEQFF
.,TRBJ1-1,many,TRBV7-2,TGTGCCAGCAGCTTAGGGCCAGGAGTGAACACTGAAGCTTTCTTT,CASSLGPGVNTEAFF
.,TRBJ2-7,many,TRBV6-6,TGTGCCAGCAGTTACTCGGACGAGCAGTACTTC,CASSYSDEQYF
TRBD1,TRBJ2-5,many,TRBV5-1,TGCGCCAGCAGCTGGACAGGTTCCCCTCAAGAGACCCAGTACTTC,CASSWTGSPQETQYF
.,TRBJ2-3,many,TRBV11-2,TGTGCCAGCAGCTTATCCGGGGGGCACACAGATACGCAGTATTTT,CASSLSGGHTDTQYF
.,TRBJ2-1,many,TRBV4-3,TGCGCCAGCAGCCAGGGTAGCTCCTACAATGAGCAGTTCTTC,CASSQGSSYNEQFF
.,TRBJ2-1,many,TRBV23-1,TGCGCCAGCTCAAAGAATGAGCAGTTCTTC,CASSKNEQFF
.,TRBJ2-1,.,TRBV19,TGTGCCAGTAGTATAGGTGGCGGAGTCTACAATGAGCAGTTCTTC,CASSIGGGVYNEQFF
.,TRBJ1-1,.,TRBV12-3/TRBV12-4,TGTGCCAGCAGTTTAGGGGTCGTGGGCACTGAAGCTTTCTTT,CASSLGVVGTEAFF